This T cell receptor beta chain was sequenced for a study of blood T cell repertoires in COVID-19. Germline loops: CDR1 LNHDA, CDR2 SQIVND (reference sequence). The V and J ends lost 6 bases and 0 bases, in that order; junction bases with no gene match: 0. The CDR3 runs to 13 residues. In the source study's methods: For nucleated cells, counts were estimated from reference gene primer amplification. Data came from immunoSEQ multiplex PCR; TCRdb stores just in-frame clones and leaves some out. Clone size and the V and J calls come from that table; the DNA yielded D and trimming. The sample gives roughly 68,000 clones, about 90% of which show up once; under 0.65% is in the top ten.

Sequenced material: peripheral blood. The sequence derives from a man aged 45-65 years with COVID-19, enrolled during active disease. The chain carries TRBV19 and TRBJ2-3; TRBD1 matches at 7 bases. The CDR3 is CASRQGSTDTQYF. The CDR3 nucleotides are TGTGCCAGTAGACAGGGGAGCACAGATACGCAGTATTTT.